One and the same sample provided the 23 T cell receptor beta chains below, sequenced in a study of shared clonotypes between healthy human individuals. The repertoire was sequenced with immunoSEQ multiplex PCR; TCRdb's copy has only in-frame clones and lacks some. The sample contains some 1,600,000 clones, nearly 99% of which appear only once. The sample taken for sequencing was naive CD4+ T cells sorted from blood. Regarding subset: CD45RA+ positively selected. These TCRs come from a young man in good health.

J is TRBJ2-3 and V is TRBV30; no clear D. Germline V CDR1 and CDR2: GTSNPN, SVGIG (reference sequence). The V and J ends lost 0 bases and 4 bases respectively, with 11 bases between them. There are 14 residues in the CDR3. The CDR3 DNA reads TGTGCCTGGAGTGTAAGGGTTCAAGCAGATACGCAGTATTTT. Amino acids: CAWSVRVQADTQYF.

The J gene is TRBJ2-5, the V gene TRBV6-6; perhaps TRBD2 as D (6 bases). This CDR3 is 16 amino acids long. The V end was cut by 10 bases, the J end by 2 bases, with 23 bases between. The germline V gene encodes CDR1 MNHNY and CDR2 SVGAGI (reference sequence). The CDR3 nucleotides read TGTGCCACCAACTCCCGGGTCGGGGGAGGTCAAGAGACCCAGTACTTC. Protein sequence: CATNSRVGGGQETQYF.

This chain joins TRBV5-4 and TRBJ2-7; D may be TRBD1 (7 bases). Trimming shortened V by 5 bases and J by 5 bases, and 20 bases separated the two germline ends. Per the germline V gene, CDR1 is SGHNT and CDR2 is YYREEE (reference sequence). The CDR3 totals 15 residues. CDR3 in amino acids: CASRRGADRDHEQYF. CDR3 nucleotide sequence: TGTGCCAGCAGAAGGGGGGCCGACAGGGACCACGAGCAGTACTTC. Based on the CDR3 plus reference TRBV5-4 and TRBJ2-7, the full variable domain is ETGVTQSPTHLIKTRGQQVTLRCSSQSGHNTVSWYQQALGQGPQFIFQYYREEENGRGNFPPRFSGLQFPNYSSELNVNALELDDSALYLCASRRGADRDHEQYFGPGTRLTVT.

The chain links TRBV27 to TRBJ2-4, with a weak D call TRBD1 (6 bases). The CDR3 covers 15 residues. V lost 3 bases, J lost 6 bases, and 15 bases lay in between. Germline V lookup: CDR1 MNHEY, CDR2 SMNVEV (reference sequence). The CDR3 region is CASSFVPGTTNIQYF. DNA for the CDR3: TGTGCCAGCAGTTTTGTCCCCGGGACAACAAACATTCAGTACTTC.

The chain recombines TRBV28 with TRBJ2-7, with 10 bases lining up with TRBD1. CDR1 and CDR2 from the germline V gene are MDHEN and SYDVKM. CDR3 length equals 18 residues. The V and J ends lost 5 bases and 2 bases, in that order; junction bases with no gene match: 15. As DNA, the CDR3 is TGTGCCAGCAGTGACGTCCCCGGGACAGGGGACGCAACCTACGAGCAGTACTTC. This codes for CASSDVPGTGDATYEQYF. Together with reference TRBV28 and TRBJ2-7, the CDR3 gives the full variable domain: DVKVTQSSRYLVKRTGEKVFLECVQDMDHENMFWYRQDPGLGLRLIYFSYDVKMKEKGDIPEGYSVSREKKERFSLILESASTNQTSMYLCASSDVPGTGDATYEQYFGPGTRLTVT.

The J gene is TRBJ1-3, the V gene TRBV28, with no clear D. The CDR3 covers 12 residues. CDR1 is MDHEN, CDR2 SYDVKM, per germline. Trimming cost V 7 bases and J 3 bases, with 7 bases left between them. Here the CDR3 DNA reads TGTGCCAGCAAAACCCGTGGAAACACCATATATTTT. It yields the protein CASKTRGNTIYF.

The rearrangement links TRBV18 to TRBJ1-3; D not resolved. CDR1 and CDR2 from the germline V gene are KGHSH and LQKENI. The CDR3 is 11 amino acids. Trimming pared 6 bases from V and 4 bases from J, leaving 4 bases between. CDR3 DNA sequence: TGTGCCAGCTCCCAAGGAAACACCATATATTTT. Protein sequence: CASSQGNTIYF.

V and J are TRBV19 and TRBJ2-3; TRBD2 might be the D (5 bases). The CDR3 length is 16 residues. Trimming removed 1 base at V and 6 bases at J, with 17 bases between. Germline values: CDR1 LNHDA, CDR2 SQIVND (reference sequence). This CDR3 is CASSIGGLSFGDTQYF. The CDR3 DNA is TGTGCCAGTAGTATAGGTGGACTCTCATTTGGGGATACGCAGTATTTT.

The sample holds one count of this clone. The V call is TRBV16, the J call TRBJ1-4, with D possibly TRBD1 on 5 matching bases. This CDR3 spans 16 amino acids. Trimming cost V 1 base and J 2 bases, with 11 bases left between them. Germline V gene data show CDR1 as KGHSY and CDR2 as FQNENV. The CDR3 bases are TGTGCCAGCAGCCAATATCAAGGGGTTACTAATGAAAAACTGTTTTTT. Translating it yields CASSQYQGVTNEKLFF.

The chain has TRBV9 and TRBJ2-1, with D tentatively TRBD2 (5 bases). The CDR3 contains 16 residues. Germline-derived CDR1 and CDR2 are SGDLS and YYNGEE. Trimming pared 0 bases from V and 0 bases from J, leaving 10 bases between. CDR3 residues: CASSVGEGPSYNEQFF. The CDR3 DNA reads as TGTGCCAGCAGCGTAGGCGAGGGTCCCTCCTACAATGAGCAGTTCTTC.

For this clone: Different DNA sequences within this sample yield the same CDR3. This rearrangement joins TRBV27 to TRBJ2-7; TRBD1 might be the D (6 bases). Germline loops: CDR1 MNHEY, CDR2 SMNVEV (reference sequence). The CDR3 spans 13 residues. Trimming left V 0 bases short and J 4 bases short, with 7 bases between. The CDR3 coding sequence is TGTGCCAGCAGTTTATCCAGGGGATACGAGCAGTACTTC. This sequence encodes CASSLSRGYEQYF.

The chain carries TRBV5-1 and TRBJ2-1; TRBD2 matches 7 bases. V was clipped by 4 bases and J by 7 bases; unmatched bases: 14. Germline V gives CDR1 SGHRS, CDR2 YFSETQ. The CDR3 runs to 16 residues. Here the CDR3 reads CASSQGGRARWNEQFF. CDR3 sequence (DNA): TGCGCCAGCAGCCAGGGAGGGAGGGCCCGCTGGAATGAGCAGTTCTTC.

The chain recombines TRBV18 with TRBJ2-7; the D gene could be TRBD1 or TRBD2 (5 bases each). Germline loops: CDR1 KGHSH, CDR2 LQKENI. With 1 base removed from V and 3 bases from J, the gap between germline ends came to 16 bases. CDR3 size: 16 residues. The chain's CDR3 is CASSPRARDPLYEQYF. CDR3 bases: TGTGCCAGCTCACCACGGGCCAGGGACCCCCTCTACGAGCAGTACTTC.

The V call is TRBV6-5, the J call TRBJ2-7; D possibly matches TRBD1 or TRBD2 (5 bases each). CDR1 and CDR2 (germline): MNHEY, SVGAGI. This CDR3 spans 14 amino acids. V was cut by 2 bases and J by 2 bases, with 10 bases left in between. The CDR3 nucleotides read TGTGCCAGCAGTTACCGGGACGGCCCCTACGAGCAGTACTTC. Its translation is CASSYRDGPYEQYF.

The chain joins TRBV12-5 to TRBJ2-7; weak D call: TRBD1 (5 bases). The germline V gene has CDR1 LGHNT and CDR2 FRNRAP. This CDR3 is 12 amino acids long. Deletions cut 1 base from V and 8 bases from J, with 9 bases between. The CDR3 DNA is TGTGCTAGTGGTTTGGATGACAGCAAGCAGTACTTC. Its translation: CASGLDDSKQYF.

The genes are TRBV18 and TRBJ1-3, with 7 nucleotides matching TRBD1. V shed 0 bases, J shed 0 bases, and the junction held 5 bases outside the gene matches. Per germline, CDR1 KGHSH and CDR2 LQKENI. The CDR3 contains 17 residues. Here the CDR3 reads CASSPPRGRPSGNTIYF. As DNA, the CDR3 is TGTGCCAGCTCACCACCTAGGGGGCGCCCCTCTGGAAACACCATATATTTT.

The rearrangement joins TRBV7-9 to TRBJ2-1; perhaps TRBD2 as D (5 bases). Trimming left V 5 bases short and J 7 bases short, with 18 bases between. Germline V CDR1 and CDR2: SEHNR, FQNEAQ (reference sequence). There are 15 residues in the CDR3. The CDR3 coding sequence is TGTGCCAGCAGCGACTTCGGACTCGCTACAAATGAGCAGTTCTTC. It translates to CASSDFGLATNEQFF.

The chain uses TRBV5-1 and TRBJ2-7; D might be TRBD1 or TRBD2, each matching 5 bases. Germline CDR1 and CDR2: SGHRS and YFSETQ. V was clipped by 2 bases and J by 6 bases, with 9 bases between them. This CDR3 has 12 residues. The CDR3 region is CASSFSGTEQYF. The DNA of the CDR3 is TGCGCCAGCAGCTTTTCAGGGACCGAGCAGTACTTC.

The chain joins TRBV5-1 to TRBJ2-2; D is uncertain. V was pared by 0 bases and J by 4 bases, with 7 bases between. This CDR3 region has 14 residues. Germline V gene lookup returns CDR1 SGHRS and CDR2 YFSETQ. In nucleotides, the CDR3 is TGCGCCAGCAGCTTGGAAAGTCCCACCGGGGAGCTGTTTTTT. It codes for CASSLESPTGELFF.

The rearrangement links TRBV5-6 to TRBJ2-5; a possible D gene is TRBD1 (6 bases). The ends were cut back, 4 bases at V and 1 base at J, with 11 bases in the middle. The CDR3 totals 14 residues. Germline V gene lookup returns CDR1 SGHDT and CDR2 YYEEEE. In nucleotides, the CDR3 is TGTGCCAGCAGCCCGACAGGCATCCAAGAGACCCAGTACTTC. Translated, it gives CASSPTGIQETQYF.

V and J are TRBV28 and TRBJ2-7, with a weak D call TRBD2 (5 bases). The CDR3 sequence is 15 residues long. CDR1 and CDR2 from the germline V gene are MDHEN and SYDVKM. The V end lost 3 bases, the J end lost 0 bases, and 12 bases lay between the germline ends. The CDR3: CASSFRGTGSYEQYF. The CDR3 DNA sequence: TGTGCCAGCAGTTTCCGGGGAACGGGCTCCTACGAGCAGTACTTC.

The V call is TRBV18, the J call TRBJ1-2; a possible D gene is TRBD1 (5 bases). CDR1 and CDR2 from the germline V gene are KGHSH and LQKENI. This CDR3 contains 12 residues. Trimming shortened V by 5 bases and J by 7 bases, and 11 bases separated the two germline ends. CDR3 loop: CASSAGLAGYTF. In nucleotides, the CDR3 is TGTGCCAGCTCAGCGGGACTGGCTGGCTACACCTTC.

The genes are TRBV7-2 and TRBJ2-3, with D hard to call. The germline gives CDR1 SGHTA, CDR2 FQGNSA. This CDR3 comprises 14 residues. With 5 bases removed from V and 2 bases from J, the gap between germline ends came to 11 bases. CDR3 sequence reads: CASSLNRFTDTQYF. In nucleotides, the CDR3 is TGTGCCAGCAGCCTAAACAGATTCACAGATACGCAGTATTTT.